This paragraph covers one TCR beta chain sequence. The antigen is not known. The data originate from a study of T cell responses to AZD1222 COVID-19 vaccine. Study results and limitations: Repertoire sampling was restricted to post-peak T cell response timepoints. Most donors were white British, females outnumbered males, and clonal diversity was possibly underestimated.

This CDR3 region has 15 residues. V lost 8 bases to trimming and J lost 7 bases; unmatched junction nucleotides: 10. Germline-derived CDR1 and CDR2 are SNHLY and FYNNEI. This table comes from immunoSEQ multiplex PCR, and its TCRdb copy is limited to in-frame clones, with some not included. The sample records more than 110,000 clones, over 90% being singletons. The chain combines TRBV2 with TRBJ1-4; TRBD1 matches 10 bases. This clonotype was obtained from an adult who received the AZD1222 COVID-19 vaccine. The material was peripheral blood, obtained 28 days after the second AZD1222 dose. The CDR3 region has the DNA TGTGCCAGCGGGGGACAGGGGATCGGAAGTGAAAAACTGTTTTTT. The encoded protein is CASGGQGIGSEKLFF.